The entry below describes one TCR beta chain. Its antigen is still unknown. These data originate in a study of cytomegalovirus exposure and HLA in healthy donors. General study findings and limits: As a later analysis showed, several of the most significant clusters appeared to be linked to common viral pathogens. Earlier analysis looked at TCR beta V segments, and most were productive about 90% or about 30% of the time. Highest at DRB1 and lowest at HLA-C, TCR association rates differed among HLA loci in a later analysis.

Trimming cost V 4 bases and J 1 base, with 11 bases left between them. Germline CDR1 reads SGDLS; CDR2 reads YYNGEE. The CDR3 has 14 amino acids. PCR used 60 Vbeta primers and 13 Jbeta primers. TCRdb keeps only in-frame clones here, not all; method: immunoSEQ multiplex PCR. The sample holds about 150,000 clones; 60% to 80% are singletons and the top ten take around 1.7%. The genes are TRBV9 and TRBJ1-1; possible D gene TRBD1, 6 bases. Input material: PBMCs. The receptor was isolated from a woman in her twenties or thirties in good health and CMV-seronegative. DNA for the CDR3: TGTGCCAGCAGCCCACAGGGTTGGAACACTGAAGCTTTCTTT. Translating gives CASSPQGWNTEAFF.